What follows is one T cell receptor (beta chain) and its context. Its target is not known. The data originate from a study of T cell repertoires in cytomegalovirus infection. CDR1 DFQATT and CDR2 SNEGSKA come from the germline V gene (reference sequence). V gave up 0 bases and J gave up 1 base; unmatched junction bases: 9. The CDR3 has 17 residues. One entry per CDR3 protein results from TCRdb running MiXCR on the reads. The sample shows about 85,000 distinct CDR3 sequences, about 44% of them seen only once. V usage is TRBV20-1 and J usage is TRBJ2-3; 8 positions agree with TRBD2. The TCR originated in a human donor in good health (CMV status not recorded). Some clones in this sample may be carry-over from other donors' samples. The sample in question was CD8+ T cells from cultured PBMCs, obtained from culture after CMV antigen stimulation. CDR3 sequence (DNA): TGCAGTGCTAGAGATCGAAGAGCGGGAGTGGGCACAGATACGCAGTATTTT. It encodes CSARDRRAGVGTDTQYF.